This T cell receptor beta chain was recovered during a study of a mutant IDH1 vaccine in newly diagnosed glioma. The time point is: baseline, week 1 (first vaccination visit). As to treatment: pre-vaccination baseline after standard-of-care therapy. Donors' newly diagnosed IDH1-mutant WHO grade 3 or 4 astrocytomas lacked nuclear ATRX. This CDR3 has 14 amino acids. Looked up from germline, CDR1 is SEHNR and CDR2 is FQNEAQ (reference sequence). Profiling relied on immunoSEQ multiplex PCR, and the TCRdb table lists in-frame clones only, not all of them. This sample has about 88,000 clones, with around 80% found just once. A remark on this clone: One junction end does not reproduce the germline sequence, and a read error may be involved.

The sample here was PBMCs, taken from a glioma patient treated with radiotherapy, temozolomide or both. The V call is TRBV7-9, the J call TRBJ2-5; TRBD2 matches 11 bases. This receptor was taken from a middle-aged man with glioma. Some clones in this sample may be carry-over from other donors' samples. CDR3 protein: CASSLAGGQETQYF. The CDR3 nucleotides are TGTGCCAGCAGCCTAGCGGGGGGACAAGAGACCCAGTACTTC.